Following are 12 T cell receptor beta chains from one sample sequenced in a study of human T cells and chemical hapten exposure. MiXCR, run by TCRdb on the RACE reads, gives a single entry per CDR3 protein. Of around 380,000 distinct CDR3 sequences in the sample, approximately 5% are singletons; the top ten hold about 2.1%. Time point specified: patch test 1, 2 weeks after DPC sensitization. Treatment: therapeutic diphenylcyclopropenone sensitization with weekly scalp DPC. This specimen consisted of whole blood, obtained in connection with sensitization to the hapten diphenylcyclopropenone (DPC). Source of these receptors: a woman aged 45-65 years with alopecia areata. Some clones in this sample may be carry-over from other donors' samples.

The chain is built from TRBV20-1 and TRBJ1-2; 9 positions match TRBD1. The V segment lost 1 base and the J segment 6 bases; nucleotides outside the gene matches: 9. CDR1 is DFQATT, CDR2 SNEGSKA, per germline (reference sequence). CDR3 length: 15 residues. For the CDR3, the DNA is TGCAGTGCTAGAGTACAGGGGGCGAGTAAGGATGGCTACACCTTC. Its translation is CSARVQGASKDGYTF.

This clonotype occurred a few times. DNA of the CDR3: TGTGCCAGCAGCGTTGGGACAGAGTACAATGAGCAGTTCTTC. Residues: CASSVGTEYNEQFF. This chain connects TRBV9 to TRBJ2-1; 7 bases align to TRBD1. In germline, CDR1 is SGDLS, CDR2 YYNGEE. J gave up 4 bases and V 2 bases, and 3 bases lay outside the gene matches. This CDR3 is 14 amino acids long.

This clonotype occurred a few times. The CDR3 protein is CASTFGGTRHEQYF. In DNA, the CDR3 is TGTGCCAGCACCTTTGGAGGTACCCGGCACGAGCAGTACTTC. The chain uses TRBV28 and TRBJ2-7; the D gene is possibly TRBD2 (5 bases). Trimming cost V 7 bases and J 5 bases, with 18 bases left between them. The CDR3 is 14 residues long. Per the germline V gene, CDR1 is MDHEN and CDR2 is SYDVKM.

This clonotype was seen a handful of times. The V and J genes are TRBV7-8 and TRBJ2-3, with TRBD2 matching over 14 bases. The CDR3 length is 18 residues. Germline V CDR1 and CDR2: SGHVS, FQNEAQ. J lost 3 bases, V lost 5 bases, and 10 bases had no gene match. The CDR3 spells CASSRRTGTSGGTDTQYF. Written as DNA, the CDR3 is TGTGCCAGCAGCCGGAGGACCGGGACTAGCGGGGGAACAGATACGCAGTATTTT.

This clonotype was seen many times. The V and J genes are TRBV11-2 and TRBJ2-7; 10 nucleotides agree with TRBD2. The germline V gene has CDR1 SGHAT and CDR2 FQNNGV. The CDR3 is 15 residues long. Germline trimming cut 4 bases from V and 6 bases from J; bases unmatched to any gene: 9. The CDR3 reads CASSSNSGRAGEQYF. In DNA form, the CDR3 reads TGTGCCAGCAGCTCCAACAGCGGGAGGGCGGGCGAGCAGTACTTC.

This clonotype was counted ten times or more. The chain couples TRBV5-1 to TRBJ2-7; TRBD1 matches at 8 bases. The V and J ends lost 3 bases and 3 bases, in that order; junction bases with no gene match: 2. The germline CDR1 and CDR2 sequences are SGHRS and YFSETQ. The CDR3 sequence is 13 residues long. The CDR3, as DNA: TGCGCCAGCAGCTCGGACAGGGTCTACGAGCAGTACTTC. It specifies CASSSDRVYEQYF.

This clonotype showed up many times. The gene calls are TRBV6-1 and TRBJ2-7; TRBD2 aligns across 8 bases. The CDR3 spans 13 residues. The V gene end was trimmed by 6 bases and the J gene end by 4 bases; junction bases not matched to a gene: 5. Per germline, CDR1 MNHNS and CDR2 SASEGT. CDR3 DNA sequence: TGTGCCAGCAGAACCCCGGGGGGGTACGAGCAGTACTTC. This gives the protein CASRTPGGYEQYF.

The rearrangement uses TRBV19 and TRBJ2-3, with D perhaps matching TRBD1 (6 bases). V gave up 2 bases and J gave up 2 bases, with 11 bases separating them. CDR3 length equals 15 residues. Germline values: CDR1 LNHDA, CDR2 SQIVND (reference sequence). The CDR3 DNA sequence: TGTGCCAGTAGTATATTACAGGGCTTCACAGATACGCAGTATTTT. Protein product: CASSILQGFTDTQYF.

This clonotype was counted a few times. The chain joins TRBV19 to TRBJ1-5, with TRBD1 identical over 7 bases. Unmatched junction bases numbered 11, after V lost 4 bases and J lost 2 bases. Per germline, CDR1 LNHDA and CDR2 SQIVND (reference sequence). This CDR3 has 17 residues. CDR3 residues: CASSRTSQTGRNQPQHF. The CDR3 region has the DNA TGTGCCAGTAGTAGAACCTCCCAGACAGGGCGCAATCAGCCCCAGCATTTT.

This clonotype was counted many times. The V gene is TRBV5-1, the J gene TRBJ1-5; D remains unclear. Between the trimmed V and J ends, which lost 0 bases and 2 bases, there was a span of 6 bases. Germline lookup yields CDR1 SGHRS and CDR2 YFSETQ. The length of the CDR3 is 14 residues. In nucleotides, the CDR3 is TGCGCCAGCAGCTTGGTGCCGGGCAATCAGCCCCAGCATTTT. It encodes CASSLVPGNQPQHF. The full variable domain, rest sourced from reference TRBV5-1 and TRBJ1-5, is KAGVTQTPRYLIKTRGQQVTLSCSPISGHRSVSWYQQTPGQGLQFLFEYFSETQRNKGNFPGRFSGRQFSNSRSEMNVSTLELGDSALYLCASSLVPGNQPQHFGDGTRLSIL.

The CDR3 sequence is CASSHTSDRLNQPQHF. The CDR3, as DNA: TGTGCCAGCAGCCACACCTCGGACAGACTCAATCAGCCCCAGCATTTT. The rearrangement uses TRBV7-9 and TRBJ1-5; a weak D match, TRBD1 (6 bases). There are 16 residues in the CDR3. Trimming shortened V by 5 bases and J by 3 bases, and 17 bases separated the two germline ends. CDR1 and CDR2 (germline): SEHNR, FQNEAQ (reference sequence). Together with reference TRBV7-9 and TRBJ1-5, the CDR3 gives the full variable domain: DTGVSQNPRHKITKRGQNVTFRCDPISEHNRLYWYRQTLGQGPEFLTYFQNEAQLEKSRLLSDRFSAERPKGSFSTLEIQRTEQGDSAMYLCASSHTSDRLNQPQHFGDGTRLSIL.

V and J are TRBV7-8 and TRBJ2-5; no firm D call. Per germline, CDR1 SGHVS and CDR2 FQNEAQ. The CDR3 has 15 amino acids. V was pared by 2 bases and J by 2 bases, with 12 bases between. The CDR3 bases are TGTGCCAGCAGCTTAACCCGGGTTCCTCAAGAGACCCAGTACTTC. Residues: CASSLTRVPQETQYF. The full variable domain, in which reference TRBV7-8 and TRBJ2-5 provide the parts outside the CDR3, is GAGVSQSPRYKVAKRGQDVALRCDPISGHVSLFWYQQALGQGPEFLTYFQNEAQLDKSGLPSDRFFAERPEGSVSTLKIQRTQQEDSAVYLCASSLTRVPQETQYFGPGTRLLVL.